One T cell receptor beta chain is described in this entry. What it binds is not known. The entry originates in a study of cytomegalovirus exposure and HLA in healthy donors. Background on the study: Sequencing of 150 million to 200 million T cells in an earlier analysis found approximately 120 million unique TCR beta sequences. Study observations and caveats: Cytomegalovirus association was listed for around 170 TCR beta chains. Researchers reported that three CMV-associated chains were confirmed in vitro as CMV antigen-specific. TCR beta chains associated with HLA were, in a later analysis, more clonally expanded than equally common others.

The PCR ran on 60 Vbeta and 13 Jbeta primers. Measured with immunoSEQ multiplex PCR; TCRdb has only the in-frame clones, and not every one. The data show roughly 100,000 clones, with roughly two thirds seen just once and roughly 3.2% held by the top ten. The germline V gene encodes CDR1 KGHSH and CDR2 LQKENI. The V and J ends lost 3 bases and 4 bases, in that order; junction bases with no gene match: 8. CDR3 size: 15 residues. The sequencing input was PBMCs. The TCR comes from a man aged 25 to 45 in good health and CMV-seronegative. The gene calls are TRBV18 and TRBJ2-7; TRBD2 matches at 8 bases. CDR3 sequence: CASSPAASGSYEQYF. The DNA for the CDR3 is TGTGCCAGCTCACCCGCGGCTAGCGGGTCTTACGAGCAGTACTTC.